What follows are 20 T cell receptor beta chains derived from one specimen sequenced in a study of identical twins. MiXCR, applied by TCRdb to the 5' RACE reads, yields one record per CDR3 protein. The repertoire holds 540,000 or so distinct CDR3 sequences, 20% to 25% seen once, with about 0.5% in the top ten. This sample also appeared in a second study, on yellow fever vaccine responses in identical twins.

Input material: CD4+ T cells sorted from blood. These receptors all come from a woman aged 18-29 years in good health.

The table lists this clonotype with a few counts. The gene calls are TRBV20-1 and TRBJ1-6; TRBD1 matches at 8 bases. In germline, CDR1 is DFQATT, CDR2 SNEGSKA (reference sequence). The CDR3 is made up of 13 amino acids. V lost 4 bases and J lost 7; bases outside the gene matches: 3. CDR3 sequence: CSATDRENSPLHF. The DNA for the CDR3 is TGCAGTGCTACGGACAGGGAGAATTCACCCCTCCACTTT.

This clonotype was seen a handful of times. The chain recombines TRBV10-3 with TRBJ2-2; 7 bases match TRBD1. There are 17 residues in the CDR3. Germline V gene lookup returns CDR1 ENHRY and CDR2 SYGVKD. The junction had 8 bases not matched to a gene; V was cut back by 4 bases and J by 0 bases. CDR3 protein: CAISVINGQANTGELFF. CDR3 nucleotide sequence: TGTGCCATCAGTGTGATTAACGGACAGGCGAACACCGGGGAGCTGTTTTTT.

This clonotype has a handful of counts. CDR3: CSAGDRGHNEQFF. The CDR3 DNA reads TGCAGTGCTGGCGACAGGGGGCACAATGAGCAGTTCTTC. The rearrangement joins TRBV20-1 to TRBJ2-1, with TRBD1 matching over 10 bases. Germline CDR1 and CDR2: DFQATT and SNEGSKA (reference sequence). The CDR3 is 13 amino acids. V lost 5 bases to trimming and J lost 5 bases; unmatched junction nucleotides: 3.

The chain carries TRBV10-3 and TRBJ1-5; 12 bases match TRBD1. This CDR3 has 16 residues. Germline V gene lookup returns CDR1 ENHRY and CDR2 SYGVKD. Unmatched junction bases numbered 8, after V lost 5 bases and J lost 6 bases. CDR3 amino acids: CAISKSGTGGGQPQHF. The CDR3 nucleotides are TGTGCCATCAGTAAATCCGGGACAGGGGGCGGTCAGCCCCAGCATTTT.

This clonotype was picked up a small number of times. This chain uses TRBV12-3 or TRBV12-4 with TRBJ2-1, with 11 bases that match TRBD2. V shed 6 bases, J shed 8 bases, and the junction held 6 bases outside the gene matches. The CDR3 sequence is 14 residues long. DNA for the CDR3: TGTGCCAGCAGAACTAGCGGGAGTTCGTATGAGCAGTTCTTC. Its protein is CASRTSGSSYEQFF.

This clonotype showed up just a few times. The chain carries TRBV28 and TRBJ1-6; TRBD1 is a possible D gene (5 bases). CDR3 length: 15 amino acids. Trimming left V 8 bases short and J 7 bases short, with 18 bases between. From germline, CDR1 is MDHEN and CDR2 SYDVKM. DNA for the CDR3: TGTGCCAGCCAAGGGACTGGGCTATGGAATTCACCCCTCCACTTT. This gives the protein CASQGTGLWNSPLHF.

The chain joins TRBV25-1 to TRBJ2-1; TRBD2 agrees at 13 bases. Germline assignment: CDR1 MGHDK and CDR2 SYGVNS. The CDR3 length is 16 residues. V lost 6 bases, J lost 7 bases, and 9 bases stayed unmatched. CDR3 DNA sequence: TGTGCCAGCAGCGAGGTGACTAGCGGGAGGAGAAATGAGCAGTTCTTC. Protein product: CASSEVTSGRRNEQFF.

This clonotype was seen a few times. V is TRBV12-3 or TRBV12-4 and J is TRBJ2-7; TRBD1 matches 7 bases. J gave up 4 bases and V 6 bases, and 9 bases lay outside the gene matches. There are 14 residues in the CDR3. CDR3 DNA: TGTGCCAGCAGCCCCCCTACAGGGGCTTACGAGCAGTACTTC. Protein sequence: CASSPPTGAYEQYF.

This clonotype was picked up many times. The rearrangement links TRBV12-3 or TRBV12-4 to TRBJ1-1; a weak D match, TRBD1 (5 bases). The CDR3 contains 14 residues. Trimming left V 3 bases short and J 3 bases short, with 11 bases between. CDR3 protein: CASSFSARDTEAFF. Here the CDR3 DNA reads TGTGCCAGCAGTTTCTCCGCCAGGGACACTGAAGCTTTCTTT.

The chain uses TRBV7-2 and TRBJ2-1, with unresolved D. Germline loops: CDR1 SGHTA, CDR2 FQGNSA. Trimming removed 0 bases from V and 13 bases from J, with 10 bases in between. The CDR3 is made up of 12 amino acids. CDR3 residues: CASSLATPYQFF. The DNA for the CDR3 is TGTGCCAGCAGCTTAGCGACCCCGTACCAGTTCTTC. Full variable domain (outside the CDR3, taken from reference TRBV7-2 and TRBJ2-1): GAGVSQSPSNKVTEKGKDVELRCDPISGHTALYWYRQSLGQGLEFLIYFQGNSAPDKSGLPSDRFSAERTGGSVSTLTIQRTQQEDSAVYLCASSLATPYQFFGPGTRLTVL.

This chain connects TRBV11-3 to TRBJ1-2; tentatively, D is TRBD1 (5 bases). Germline-derived CDR1 and CDR2 are SGHNT and YENEEA. This CDR3 contains 13 residues. Trimming took off 5 bases at V and 5 bases at J, with 12 bases between the two ends. CDR3 sequence reads: CASSPDGGYGYTF. CDR3 nucleotide sequence: TGTGCCAGCAGCCCCGATGGGGGATATGGCTACACCTTC. The full variable domain, in which reference TRBV11-3 and TRBJ1-2 provide the parts outside the CDR3, is EAGVVQSPRYKIIEKKQPVAFWCNPISGHNTLYWYLQNLGQGPELLIRYENEEAVDDSQLPKDRFSAERLKGVDSTLKIQPAELGDSAVYLCASSPDGGYGYTFGSGTRLTVV.

The chain joins TRBV29-1 to TRBJ2-3, with 8 positions matching TRBD1. The germline gives CDR1 SQVTM, CDR2 ANQGSEA. The CDR3 contains 14 residues. The ends lost 7 bases at V and 2 bases at J; junction bases unmatched: 8. The DNA of the CDR3 is TGCAGCGCCCACCGGGACAGGATCACAGATACGCAGTATTTT. This translates into CSAHRDRITDTQYF.

This clonotype was recorded a few times. This chain connects TRBV5-1 to TRBJ1-6, with D possibly matching TRBD1 (5 bases). This CDR3 has 14 residues. Germline V gives CDR1 SGHRS, CDR2 YFSETQ. V lost 0 bases and J 6 bases, leaving 7 bases between the germline ends. CDR3 sequence (DNA): TGCGCCAGCAGCTTGGGACAGAGTAATTCACCCCTCCACTTT. This translates into CASSLGQSNSPLHF.

The chain uses TRBV24-1 and TRBJ2-3, with TRBD2 matching over 10 bases. The J segment lost 1 base and the V segment lost 12 bases, leaving 3 bases of the junction unmatched. The germline CDR1 and CDR2 sequences are KGHDR and SFDVKD. There are 13 residues in the CDR3. The CDR3 nucleotides are TGTGCCTCTAGCGGGGGAGGCACAGATACGCAGTATTTT. It specifies CASSGGGTDTQYF.

This clonotype was recorded a few times. The chain links TRBV12-3 or TRBV12-4 to TRBJ2-4; the D is unclear. This CDR3 has 14 residues. Trimming took 8 bases from V and 10 from J, leaving 21 bases between them. The CDR3, as DNA: TGTGCCAGCGTGCGAGACTCCATGACTTCTATTCAGTACTTC. Translating gives CASVRDSMTSIQYF.

This sequence joins TRBV5-1 and TRBJ1-1; the D is unclear. Germline CDR1 and CDR2: SGHRS and YFSETQ. The CDR3 is 14 amino acids. Deletions cut 4 bases from V and 6 bases from J, with 16 bases between. CDR3 protein: CASSHAGNWAEAFF. In DNA form, the CDR3 reads TGCGCCAGCAGCCACGCGGGAAATTGGGCTGAAGCTTTCTTT.

J is TRBJ1-6 and V is TRBV3-1; D is unclear. Germline V gene lookup returns CDR1 LGHDT and CDR2 YNNKEL (reference sequence). V was shortened by 3 bases and J by 7 bases, with 10 bases between the two germline ends. The CDR3 is 14 amino acids. CDR3 in amino acids: CASSQSGLNSPLHF. The CDR3 nucleotides are TGTGCCAGCAGCCAGAGTGGGTTGAATTCACCCCTCCACTTT. The entire variable domain, with the rest obtained from reference TRBV3-1 and TRBJ1-6, is as follows: DTAVSQTPKYLVTQMGNDKSIKCEQNLGHDTMYWYKQDSKKFLKIMFSYNNKELIINETVPNRFSPKSPDKAHLNLHINSLELGDSAVYFCASSQSGLNSPLHFGNGTRLTVT.

The chain has TRBV20-1 and TRBJ2-7, with 8 bases fitting TRBD2. The length of the CDR3 is 13 residues. Germline loops: CDR1 DFQATT, CDR2 SNEGSKA (reference sequence). V gave up 2 bases and J gave up 9 bases; unmatched junction bases: 9. The CDR3: CSARNAGGRGQYF. The CDR3 DNA reads TGCAGTGCTAGAAATGCGGGAGGTCGGGGGCAGTACTTC.

Details on this clonotype: This may stem from a read error, because a much larger clone lies one nucleotide away. The J gene is TRBJ2-4, the V gene TRBV25-1, with TRBD1 matching over 8 bases. CDR3 length: 14 residues. V was pared by 4 bases and J by 1 base, with 0 bases of the junction left unmatched. CDR1 and CDR2 (germline): MGHDK, SYGVNS. This CDR3 reads CASSGQGAKNIQYF. In DNA, the CDR3 is TGTGCCAGCAGTGGACAGGGGGCCAAAAACATTCAGTACTTC.

This clonotype was found many times. Written as DNA, the CDR3 is TGCAGTGCTCTTCCGGGACAGGGGGCTTACGAGCAGTACTTC. Translating it yields CSALPGQGAYEQYF. The chain uses TRBV20-1 and TRBJ2-7; 12 nucleotides align to TRBD1. The CDR3 runs to 14 residues. CDR1 DFQATT and CDR2 SNEGSKA come from the germline V gene (reference sequence). Trimming cost V 5 bases and J 4 bases; bases outside gene matches: 6.